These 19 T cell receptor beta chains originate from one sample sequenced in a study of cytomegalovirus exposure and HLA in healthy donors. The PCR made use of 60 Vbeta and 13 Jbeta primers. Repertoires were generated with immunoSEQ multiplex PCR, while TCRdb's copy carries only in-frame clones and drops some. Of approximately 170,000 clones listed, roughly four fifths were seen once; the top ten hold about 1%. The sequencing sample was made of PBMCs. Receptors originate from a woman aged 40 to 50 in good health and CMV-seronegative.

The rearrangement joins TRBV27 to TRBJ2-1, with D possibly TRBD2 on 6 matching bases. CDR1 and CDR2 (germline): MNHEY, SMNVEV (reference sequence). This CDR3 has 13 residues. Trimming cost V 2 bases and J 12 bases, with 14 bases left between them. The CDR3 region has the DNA TGTGCCAGCAGTTTAGACGGGAGCGGCCGGCAGTTCTTC. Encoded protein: CASSLDGSGRQFF.

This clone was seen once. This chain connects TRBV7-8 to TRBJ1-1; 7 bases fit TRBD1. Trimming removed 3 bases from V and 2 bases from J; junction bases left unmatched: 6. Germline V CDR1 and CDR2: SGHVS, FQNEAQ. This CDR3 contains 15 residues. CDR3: CASSFQTGTNTEAFF. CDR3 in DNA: TGTGCCAGCAGCTTCCAGACAGGGACTAACACTGAAGCTTTCTTT.

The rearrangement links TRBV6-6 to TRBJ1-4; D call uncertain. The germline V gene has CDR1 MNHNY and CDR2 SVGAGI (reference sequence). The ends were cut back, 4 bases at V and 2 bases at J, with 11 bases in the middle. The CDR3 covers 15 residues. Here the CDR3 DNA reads TGTGCCAGCAGTTCCCCTCAAGAGACTAATGAAAAACTGTTTTTT. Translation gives CASSSPQETNEKLFF.

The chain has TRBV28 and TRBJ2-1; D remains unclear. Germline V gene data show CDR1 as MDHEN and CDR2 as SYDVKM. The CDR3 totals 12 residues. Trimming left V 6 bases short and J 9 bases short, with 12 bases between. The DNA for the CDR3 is TGTGCCAGCAGCCAGTTAACCTCTGAGCAGTTCTTC. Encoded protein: CASSQLTSEQFF.

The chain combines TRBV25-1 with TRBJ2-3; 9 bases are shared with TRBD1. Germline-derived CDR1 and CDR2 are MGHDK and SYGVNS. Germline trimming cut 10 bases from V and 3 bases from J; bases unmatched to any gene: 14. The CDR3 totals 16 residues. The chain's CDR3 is CANFMGQGRSTDTQYF. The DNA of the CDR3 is TGTGCCAACTTTATGGGACAGGGAAGGTCGACAGATACGCAGTATTTT.

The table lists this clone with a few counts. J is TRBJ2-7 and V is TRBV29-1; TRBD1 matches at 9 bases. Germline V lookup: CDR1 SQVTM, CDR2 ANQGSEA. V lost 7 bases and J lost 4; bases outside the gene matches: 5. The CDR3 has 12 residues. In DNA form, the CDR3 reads TGCAGCGCCTCGGACAGGGGTTACGAGCAGTACTTC. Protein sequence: CSASDRGYEQYF.

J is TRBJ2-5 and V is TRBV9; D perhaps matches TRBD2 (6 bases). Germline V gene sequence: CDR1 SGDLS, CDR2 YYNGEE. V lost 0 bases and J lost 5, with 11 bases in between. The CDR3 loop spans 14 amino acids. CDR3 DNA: TGTGCCAGCAGCGTAGGTACTAGCAGGGAGACCCAGTACTTC. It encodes CASSVGTSRETQYF.

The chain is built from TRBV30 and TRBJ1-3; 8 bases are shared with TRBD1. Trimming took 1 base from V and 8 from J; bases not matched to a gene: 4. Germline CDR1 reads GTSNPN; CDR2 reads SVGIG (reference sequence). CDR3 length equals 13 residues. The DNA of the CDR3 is TGTGCCTGGAGTGGGACAGGGAAGGACACCATATATTTT. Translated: CAWSGTGKDTIYF.

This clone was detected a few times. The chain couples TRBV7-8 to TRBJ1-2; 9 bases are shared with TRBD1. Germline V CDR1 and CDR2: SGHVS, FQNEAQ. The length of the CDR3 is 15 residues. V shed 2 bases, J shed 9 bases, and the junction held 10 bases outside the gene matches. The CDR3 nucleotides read TGTGCCAGCAGCTTAACCGGGACAGGGAACCTTCGCTACACCTTC. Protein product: CASSLTGTGNLRYTF.

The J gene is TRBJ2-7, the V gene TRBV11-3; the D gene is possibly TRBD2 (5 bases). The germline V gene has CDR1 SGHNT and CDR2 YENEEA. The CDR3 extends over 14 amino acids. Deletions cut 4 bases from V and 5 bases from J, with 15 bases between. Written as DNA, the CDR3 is TGTGCCAGCAGCTCCCCGGACTCCCCCAACGAGCAGTACTTC. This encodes CASSSPDSPNEQYF.

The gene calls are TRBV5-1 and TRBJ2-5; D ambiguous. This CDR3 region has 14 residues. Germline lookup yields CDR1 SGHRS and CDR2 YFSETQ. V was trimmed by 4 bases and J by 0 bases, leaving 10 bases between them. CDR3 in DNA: TGCGCCAGCAGCCCCAGACAAGACCAAGAGACCCAGTACTTC. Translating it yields CASSPRQDQETQYF.

DNA of the CDR3: TGTGCCAGCAGTTCCGCCCCAGGGTTGAACACTGAAGCTTTCTTT. Protein product: CASSSAPGLNTEAFF. The chain carries TRBV28 and TRBJ1-1; D may be TRBD1 (5 bases). Germline CDR1 is MDHEN and CDR2 is SYDVKM. Trimming took off 4 bases at V and 0 bases at J, with 12 bases between the two ends. This CDR3 region has 15 residues.

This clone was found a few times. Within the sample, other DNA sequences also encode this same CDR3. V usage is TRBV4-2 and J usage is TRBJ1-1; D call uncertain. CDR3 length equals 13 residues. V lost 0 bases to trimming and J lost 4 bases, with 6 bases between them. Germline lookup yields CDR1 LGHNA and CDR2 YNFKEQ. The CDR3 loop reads CASSQDSGTEAFF. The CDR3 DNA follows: TGTGCCAGCAGCCAAGATTCCGGCACTGAAGCTTTCTTT.

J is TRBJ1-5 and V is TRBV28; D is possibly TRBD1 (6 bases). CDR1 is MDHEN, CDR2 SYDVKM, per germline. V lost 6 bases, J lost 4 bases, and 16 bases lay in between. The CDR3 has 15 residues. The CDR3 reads CASRLTGRGNQPQHF. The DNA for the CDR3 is TGTGCCAGCAGACTAACAGGGAGAGGGAATCAGCCCCAGCATTTT. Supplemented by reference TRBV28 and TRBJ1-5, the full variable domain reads DVKVTQSSRYLVKRTGEKVFLECVQDMDHENMFWYRQDPGLGLRLIYFSYDVKMKEKGDIPEGYSVSREKKERFSLILESASTNQTSMYLCASRLTGRGNQPQHFGDGTRLSIL.

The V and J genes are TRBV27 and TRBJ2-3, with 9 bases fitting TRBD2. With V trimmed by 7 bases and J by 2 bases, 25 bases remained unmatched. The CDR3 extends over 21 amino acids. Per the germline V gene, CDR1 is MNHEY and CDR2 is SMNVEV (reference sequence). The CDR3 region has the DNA TGTGCCAGCACCGATTACACATTAGCGGGAGTCGGTGGGGGGCACACAGATACGCAGTATTTT. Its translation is CASTDYTLAGVGGGHTDTQYF.

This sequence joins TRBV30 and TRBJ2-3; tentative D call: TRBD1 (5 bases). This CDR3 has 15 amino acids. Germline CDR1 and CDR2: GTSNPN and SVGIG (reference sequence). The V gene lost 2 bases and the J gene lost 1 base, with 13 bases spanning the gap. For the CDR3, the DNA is TGTGCCTGGAGTAGGGCAGGGTTGGGCACAGATACGCAGTATTTT. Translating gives CAWSRAGLGTDTQYF.

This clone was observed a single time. CDR3 in DNA: TGTGCCAGCAGTGGACTAGCGGACACAGATACGCAGTATTTT. Encoded protein: CASSGLADTDTQYF. This sequence joins TRBV6-6 and TRBJ2-3; TRBD2 aligns across 10 bases. V was clipped by 5 bases and J by 2 bases; unmatched bases: 1. The CDR3 is 14 amino acids. CDR1 is MNHNY, CDR2 SVGAGI, per germline (reference sequence).

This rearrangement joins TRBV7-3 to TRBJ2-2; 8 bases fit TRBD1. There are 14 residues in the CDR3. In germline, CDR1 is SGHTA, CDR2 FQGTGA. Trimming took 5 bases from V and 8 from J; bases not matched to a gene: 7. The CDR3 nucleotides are TGTGCCAGCAGCCAACGACAGGGGTTTGGGGAGCTGTTTTTT. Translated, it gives CASSQRQGFGELFF.

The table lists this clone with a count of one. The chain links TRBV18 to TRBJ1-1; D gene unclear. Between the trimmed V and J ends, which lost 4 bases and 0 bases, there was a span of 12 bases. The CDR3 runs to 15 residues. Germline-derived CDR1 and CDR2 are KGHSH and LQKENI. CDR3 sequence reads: CASSLEAGMNTEAFF. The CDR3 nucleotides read TGTGCCAGCTCACTCGAGGCCGGGATGAACACTGAAGCTTTCTTT.